Listed below are T cell receptor beta chains from one sample, sequenced in a study of blood T cell repertoires in COVID-19. Profiled with immunoSEQ multiplex PCR; TCRdb holds only in-frame clones, not every one. The sample records about 150,000 clones, 86% being singletons. The sequenced sample consisted of PBMCs or T cells enriched from blood (not recorded which). The receptors stem from a man aged 45 to 65 who had recovered from COVID-19. Each CDR3 is given with its conserved first and last residue. The order of the fields is V gene, D gene, J gene, CDR3 length, clone size, CDR3 DNA, CDR3 protein. A D gene is named only where the DNA matches it firmly. Expanded clones are given a class, and other clones once, few, many or no size at all.

>TRBV28|TRBD1|TRBJ1-6|16|-
TGTGCCAGCAGAAGCCCCCCCGGGACAGATAATTCACCCCTCCACTTT
CASRSPPGTDNSPLHF
>TRBV2|-|TRBJ1-2|14|-
TGTGCCAGCGGGTCTACAGGGCGCGGGTATGGCTACACCTTC
CASGSTGRGYGYTF
>TRBV2|-|TRBJ1-1|14|-
TGTGCCAGCAGGGAGACAGCTTTGAGCACTGAAGCTTTCTTT
CASRETALSTEAFF
>TRBV30|TRBD1|TRBJ1-4|14|-
TGTGCCTGGAACCAGGGGGCAACTAATGAAAAACTGTTTTTT
CAWNQGATNEKLFF
>TRBV24-1|-|TRBJ2-2|14|-
TGTGCCACCAGTGATCGCGCCAACACCGGGGAGCTGTTTTTT
CATSDRANTGELFF
>TRBV7-9|-|TRBJ1-3|17|-
TGTGCCAGCAGCTTCGGAGGGGCCCGCGTTTCTGGAAACACCATATATTTT
CASSFGGARVSGNTIYF
>TRBV27|TRBD1|TRBJ2-3|15|-
TGTGCCAGCAGTCCCGGGACAGCTGGCACAGATACGCAGTATTTT
CASSPGTAGTDTQYF
>TRBV24-1|-|TRBJ2-5|13|-
TGTGCCACCAGTGACACGGTATTAGCGACCCAGTACTTC
CATSDTVLATQYF
>TRBV20-1|-|TRBJ1-4|14|-
TGCAGTGCTAGTGAGAGAGGCACTAATGAAAAACTGTTTTTT
CSASERGTNEKLFF
>TRBV7-2|-|TRBJ2-3|15|-
TGTGCCAGCAGCTTAAACCCGACCGGGACAGATACGCAGTATTTT
CASSLNPTGTDTQYF
>TRBV19|-|TRBJ1-2|13|-
TGTGCCACCCCGGGGAGGGGGAACTATGGCTACACCTTC
CATPGRGNYGYTF
>TRBV28|-|TRBJ1-5|14|-
TGTGCCAGCAGTTTAGTGAGGGGCAATCAGCCCCAGCATTTT
CASSLVRGNQPQHF
>TRBV28|TRBD1|TRBJ1-4|15|few
TGTGCCAGCAGTCTTCCGGGACAGGGTGGCGAAAAACTGTTTTTT
CASSLPGQGGEKLFF
>TRBV6-5|-|TRBJ1-2|14|-
TGTGCCAGCAGTTATCGCAGGGGAGCCTATGGCTACACCTTC
CASSYRRGAYGYTF
>TRBV25-1|TRBD2|TRBJ2-5|16|-
TGTGCCAGCAGCGCATACCCCGCTAGCGGGAGCGAGACCCAGTACTTC
CASSAYPASGSETQYF
>TRBV2|TRBD1|TRBJ2-7|14|-
TGTGCCAGCAGTGAAAGGACAGGGGGCTACGAGCAGTACTTC
CASSERTGGYEQYF
>TRBV2|-|TRBJ1-1|14|-
TGTGCCAGCAGCCCAGGAGGGTCAGGGCCGGAAGCTTTCTTT
CASSPGGSGPEAFF
>TRBV5-1|-|TRBJ2-3|15|-
TGCGCCAGCAGCTTGTTCGGCAGGGGCACAGATACGCAGTATTTT
CASSLFGRGTDTQYF
>TRBV12-3/TRBV12-4|-|TRBJ1-5|13|once
TGTGCCAGCAGTCCCAACAGGGATCAGCCCCAGCATTTT
CASSPNRDQPQHF
>TRBV7-8|TRBD2|TRBJ2-1|15|-
TGTGCCAGCAGCTCGTACGGGAGGCTCTACAATGAGCAGTTCTTC
CASSSYGRLYNEQFF
>TRBV27|-|TRBJ2-2|13|-
TGTGCCAGCAATGCCAGGAACACCGGGGAGCTGTTTTTT
CASNARNTGELFF
>TRBV7-9|-|TRBJ2-2|13|-
TGTGCCAGCAGCCTTACGGACACCGGGGAGCTGTTTTTT
CASSLTDTGELFF
>TRBV7-2|TRBD2|TRBJ2-2|15|-
TGTGCCAGCAGCCCCCTAGCGGGGAACACCGGGGAGCTGTTTTTT
CASSPLAGNTGELFF
>TRBV30|TRBD1|TRBJ1-1|13|-
TGTGCCTGGAGCCAACAGGGGAGCCCTGAAGCTTTCTTT
CAWSQQGSPEAFF
>TRBV18|-|TRBJ2-4|15|-
TGTGCCAGCTCACCAAGATCAGTAACCGCAAACATTCAGTACTTC
CASSPRSVTANIQYF
>TRBV28|-|TRBJ2-7|15|once
TGTGCCAGCAGTTTATCGGTAGGGGAACTCTACGAGCAGTACTTC
CASSLSVGELYEQYF
>TRBV10-3|-|TRBJ1-1|14|-
TGTGCCATCAGTGATTTCGCCAAGGGGTCTGAAGCTTTCTTT
CAISDFAKGSEAFF
>TRBV12-3/TRBV12-4|-|TRBJ1-2|13|-
TGTGCCAGCAGTTTACCCGCTAACTATGGCTACACCTTC
CASSLPANYGYTF
>TRBV5-6|TRBD1|TRBJ1-1|16|-
TGTGCCAGCAGCCAATATGGGACAGAACTGAACACTGAAGCTTTCTTT
CASSQYGTELNTEAFF
>TRBV6-5|TRBD1|TRBJ1-2|14|-
TGTGCCAGCACCAGACAGGGAGGCAACTATGGCTACACCTTC
CASTRQGGNYGYTF
>TRBV15|TRBD1|TRBJ1-4|16|-
TGTGCCACCAGCCCAGGACAGGGGGTAACTAATGAAAAACTGTTTTTT
CATSPGQGVTNEKLFF
>TRBV5-1|-|TRBJ1-5|15|-
TGCGCCAGCAGCTTGTGGGGCGACGGGGGTCAGCCCCAGCATTTT
CASSLWGDGGQPQHF
>TRBV18|-|TRBJ2-1|15|-
TGTGCCAGCTCACCGGGGGCGAGCTCCTACAATGAGCAGTTCTTC
CASSPGASSYNEQFF
>TRBV5-1|-|TRBJ1-2|13|few
TGCGCCAGCAGCGCGGAGGAGAAGTATGGCTACACCTTC
CASSAEEKYGYTF
>TRBV24-1|TRBD1|TRBJ2-1|16|-
TGTGCCACCAGTCCGGGACAGCTGAGCTCCTACAATGAGCAGTTCTTC
CATSPGQLSSYNEQFF
>TRBV7-6|TRBD2|TRBJ2-1|17|-
TGTGCCAGCAGCTCACTATTATCTAGCGGGGGGGCACGTGAGCAGTTCTTC
CASSSLLSSGGAREQFF
>TRBV3-1/TRBV3-2|TRBD2|TRBJ2-1|14|-
TGTGCCAGCAGCCTTAGCGGGACTGACAATGAGCAGTTCTTC
CASSLSGTDNEQFF
>TRBV4-1|TRBD2|TRBJ2-5|19|-
TGCGCCAGCAGCCAAGGCCTAGCGTGGGCTAGCGGGACCCAAGAGACCCAGTACTTC
CASSQGLAWASGTQETQYF
>TRBV5-6|-|TRBJ1-4|13|-
TGTGCCAGCAGCTTCGGACAGTACGAAAAACTGTTTTTT
CASSFGQYEKLFF
>TRBV24-1|TRBD2|TRBJ2-3|18|-
TGTGCCACCAGTGATTTGGCGGGGCTAGCGGGACCCACAGATACGCAGTATTTT
CATSDLAGLAGPTDTQYF
>TRBV7-6|-|TRBJ2-2|13|-
TGTGCCAGCAGCAAGGACACCACCGGGGAGCTGTTTTTT
CASSKDTTGELFF
>TRBV30|TRBD2|TRBJ2-5|13|-
TGTGCCTGGAGTAAGCGCGGGGGAGAGACCCAGTACTTC
CAWSKRGGETQYF
>TRBV11-2|TRBD1|TRBJ1-5|13|-
TGTGCCAGCAGCGTCGACAGGGTACAGCCCCAGCATTTT
CASSVDRVQPQHF
>TRBV28|TRBD2|TRBJ2-3|14|-
TGTGCCAGCGGGAGCGGGGGGGCCGCAGATACGCAGTATTTT
CASGSGGAADTQYF